Below, 8 T cell receptor beta chains from the same sample are listed, as sequenced in a study of beta chain features in type 1 diabetes (dated by TCRdb to between 2017 and 2018). Library preparation employed the immunoSEQ multiplex PCR assay. The High Capacity cDNA Reverse Transcription Kit was used to reverse transcribe all of the isolated RNA, meaning that expressed TCRB transcripts were what got sequenced. This is the immuneACCESS table as TCRdb keeps it, with only in-frame sequences that have V and J called. A part of the clones is gone; compared with another copy, unresolved V genes explain less than half, and the rest is unexplained. The sample includes under 400,000 clones, with over 10% observed a single time. More than 0.015% of the sample goes to the ten largest clones. The sequenced material came from naive CD4+ T cells from blood. Explained via the paper, the cell subset or site label denotes: true naive CD4+ T cells. The receptors originated from a man between 18 and 29 years old in good health.

This clone appeared a few times. The chain uses TRBV9 and TRBJ2-7; maybe TRBD2 (6 bases). The germline V gene has CDR1 SGDLS and CDR2 YYNGEE. Trimming removed 0 bases at V and 2 bases at J, with 18 bases between. The CDR3 has 17 residues. The CDR3 sequence: CASSVDSGRGITYEQYF. The CDR3 DNA is TGTGCCAGCAGCGTAGATTCCGGGCGGGGTATCACCTACGAGCAGTACTTC.

This clone was found a few times. The chain employs TRBV6-1 and TRBJ2-7; 8 bases are a match to TRBD1. Trimming at V came to 6 bases and at J to 9 bases, leaving 13 bases not matched to a gene. CDR1 and CDR2 (germline): MNHNS, SASEGT. The CDR3 has 14 residues. DNA for the CDR3: TGTGCCAGCAGCAACCCGGGACAGGCGGCAGTGCAGTACTTC. It is translated as CASSNPGQAAVQYF.

The V gene is TRBV19, the J gene TRBJ2-3, with TRBD2 matching over 13 bases. The trim removed 7 bases at V and 1 base at J, leaving 8 bases unmatched. The CDR3 runs 17 residues. Germline lookup yields CDR1 LNHDA and CDR2 SQIVND (reference sequence). The CDR3 region is CASIRTSGGSRTDTQYF. The CDR3 coding sequence is TGTGCCAGTATCCGGACTAGCGGGGGTAGTCGCACAGATACGCAGTATTTT.

V and J are TRBV15 and TRBJ2-1, with TRBD2 identical over 13 bases. The germline CDR1 and CDR2 sequences are LNHNV and YYDKDF (reference sequence). There are 17 residues in the CDR3. Trimming cost V 1 base and J 5 bases; bases outside gene matches: 5. This CDR3 is CATSRALLAGGDNEQFF. CDR3 nucleotide sequence: TGTGCCACCAGCAGAGCTTTACTAGCGGGAGGGGACAATGAGCAGTTCTTC.

CDR3 region: CASRDRGSGETQYF. As DNA, the CDR3 is TGTGCCAGTAGGGACAGGGGATCCGGGGAGACCCAGTACTTC. V and J are TRBV19 and TRBJ2-5, with 9 bases fitting TRBD1. The ends lost 6 bases at V and 5 bases at J; junction bases unmatched: 7. The length of the CDR3 is 14 residues. Germline-derived CDR1 and CDR2 are LNHDA and SQIVND (reference sequence).

This clone was seen more than once but under ten times. This chain joins TRBV7-2 and TRBJ2-3; 7 bases map to TRBD2. The CDR3 spans 15 residues. CDR1 SGHTA and CDR2 FQGNSA come from the germline V gene. V shed 5 bases and J 1 base; nucleotides not matched to a gene: 6. The CDR3 region is CASSPISGGTDTQYF. For the CDR3, the DNA is TGTGCCAGCAGCCCGATAAGCGGGGGCACAGATACGCAGTATTTT.

This sequence joins TRBV28 and TRBJ1-5; D call uncertain. Looked up from germline, CDR1 is MDHEN and CDR2 is SYDVKM. The V end lost 3 bases, the J end lost 7 bases, and 10 bases lay between the germline ends. The CDR3 has 13 amino acids. Here the CDR3 reads CASSFPTRQPQHF. The CDR3 nucleotides read TGTGCCAGCAGTTTCCCGACAAGGCAGCCCCAGCATTTT.

The chain links TRBV18 to TRBJ1-1, with a possible D match to TRBD1 (6 bases). CDR1 and CDR2 from the germline V gene are KGHSH and LQKENI. The CDR3 sequence is 11 residues long. Trimming took off 4 bases at V and 7 bases at J, with 7 bases between the two ends. The CDR3 here is CASSRQDEAFF. CDR3 in DNA: TGTGCCAGCTCACGACAGGATGAAGCTTTCTTT.